This is a list of T cell receptor beta chains from one sample in a study of blood T cell repertoires in COVID-19. The data were produced by immunoSEQ multiplex PCR, yet TCRdb's version contains in-frame clones alone and is incomplete. The data hold 55,000 to 65,000 clones, with approximately 84% observed a single time. Source material: peripheral blood. The receptor source for this set is a man between 60 and 70 years old with acute or convalescent COVID-19. CDR3s include the opening cysteine and the closing phenylalanine or tryptophan. D genes are given only for firm matches. A row's size may be missing; if present it is once, few, many or a size class.

j_call d_call v_call clone_size cdr3_nt cdr3_aa
TRBJ1-2 - TRBV2 - TGTGCCAGCGTAAATCAAGGGGATCGCTATGGCTACACCTTC CASVNQGDRYGYTF
TRBJ1-3 - TRBV6-6 - TGTGCCAGCAGTTCGTTGCAGGGGCTCTATTTT CASSSLQGLYF
TRBJ2-3 TRBD2 TRBV19 - TGTGCCAGTAGTATAGTCCCCGGACTAGCAAGGGATACGCAGTATTTT CASSIVPGLARDTQYF
TRBJ1-5 - TRBV21-1 - TGTGCCAGCAGCAATCCAGGTTTCCAGCCCCAGCATTTT CASSNPGFQPQHF
TRBJ2-1 - TRBV30 few TGTGCCTGGAGGATTAGGGGAAATGAGCAGTTCTTC CAWRIRGNEQFF
TRBJ1-3 - TRBV6-1 once TGTGCCAGCAGTGAAGGGCTGACAACTGGAAACACCATATATTTT CASSEGLTTGNTIYF
TRBJ2-5 TRBD1 TRBV5-8 - TGTGCCAGCAGCTCGTGGGGACAGGGGTACCAAGAGACCCAGTACTTC CASSSWGQGYQETQYF
TRBJ1-1 TRBD1 TRBV2 - TGTGCCAGTACCGGACAGGGGAAGAACACTGAAGCTTTCTTT CASTGQGKNTEAFF
TRBJ2-7 - TRBV7-9 - TGTGCCAGCAGCCCGAACGCCGCGAGCGAGCAGTACTTC CASSPNAASEQYF
TRBJ1-1 - TRBV11-3 - TGTGCCAGCAGCTTAGGGGGAGATGGCACTGAAGCTTTCTTT CASSLGGDGTEAFF
TRBJ2-2 TRBD1 TRBV9 few TGTGCCAGCAGCGCGCAGGGACAGGGGTTCACCGGGGAGCTGTTTTTT CASSAQGQGFTGELFF
TRBJ1-5 - TRBV28 once TGTGCCAGCAGTAATTCTATATCATCCAATCAGCCCCAGCATTTT CASSNSISSNQPQHF
TRBJ1-1 TRBD1 TRBV29-1 once TGCAGCGTGCTACTGAAACAGGGGAAGGCTGAAGCTTTCTTT CSVLLKQGKAEAFF
TRBJ1-1 - TRBV9 - TGTGCCAGCAGCGTAGTGCGGGGGAACACTGAAGCTTTCTTT CASSVVRGNTEAFF
TRBJ1-2 TRBD1 TRBV29-1 - TGCAGCGTTACGACAGGGGCCGACGGCTACACCTTC CSVTTGADGYTF
TRBJ2-3 TRBD1 TRBV5-5 - TGTGCCAGCAGCCGTACCGGGGACAGTACGCAGTATTTT CASSRTGDSTQYF
TRBJ2-5 - TRBV5-4 - TGTGCCAGCAGCTCTGCGATTTCAGAGACCCAGTACTTC CASSSAISETQYF
TRBJ1-1 TRBD1 TRBV28 once TGTGCCAGCAGCACGACGGGACAGGGCCTCACTGAAGCTTTCTTT CASSTTGQGLTEAFF
TRBJ1-4 - TRBV7-9 - TGTGCCAGCAGCCCACAGGGAGAAAATGAAAAACTGTTTTTT CASSPQGENEKLFF
TRBJ1-2 - TRBV29-1 - TGCAGCGTTGTAACGGCTAACTATGGCTACACCTTC CSVVTANYGYTF
TRBJ2-3 TRBD1 TRBV24-1 - TGTGCCACCTCTGAGGGACAGACAGATACGCAGTATTTT CATSEGQTDTQYF
TRBJ2-5 TRBD2 TRBV5-6 once TGTGCCAGCAGCCAGGCGGGGGGAGAGACCCAGTACTTC CASSQAGGETQYF
TRBJ2-7 - TRBV12-3/TRBV12-4 - TGTGCCAGCAGTCTCGGAGGGAGGCAGTACTTC CASSLGGRQYF
TRBJ2-3 - TRBV9 - TGTGCCAGCAGCGGTACTCTGTCCGATACGCAGTATTTT CASSGTLSDTQYF
TRBJ1-1 - TRBV30 - TGTGCCTGGAGTCCCCTAGAGGGTGGAGCTTTCTTT CAWSPLEGGAFF
TRBJ2-1 TRBD2 TRBV24-1 - TGTGCCACCAGTGACAATACCCAGGGACTAAACAATGAGCAGTTCTTC CATSDNTQGLNNEQFF
TRBJ1-1 - TRBV5-4 - TGTGCCAGCAGCTTGAGACAGGCGAACACTGAAGCTTTCTTT CASSLRQANTEAFF
TRBJ1-4 - TRBV5-6 - TGTGCCAGCAGCTTCGGGAGGGGTGAAAAACTGTTTTTT CASSFGRGEKLFF
TRBJ1-1 - TRBV18 once TGTGCCAGCTCACCATACAGCAGCACTGAAGCTTTCTTT CASSPYSSTEAFF
TRBJ1-2 - TRBV9 - TGTGCCAGCAGCGTAGCCCCAGGTTTTAACTATGGCTACACCTTC CASSVAPGFNYGYTF
TRBJ1-2 - TRBV6-1 - TGTGCCAGCAGTGAAGTGGCTAGGAACTATGGCTACACCTTC CASSEVARNYGYTF
TRBJ1-4 - TRBV5-4 - TGTGCCAGCAGTCCAGACAGAACCGCGCTGGGTGAACTGTTTTTT CASSPDRTALGELFF
TRBJ1-6 - TRBV21-1 - TGTGCCAGCAGCCCTAGTGGGAGGACAGGTCTGCCACCCCTCCACTTT CASSPSGRTGLPPLHF
TRBJ2-7 TRBD1 TRBV6-9 - TGTGCCAGCAGTTATTCGGCGGGACAGGGCAGCATCGAGCAGTACTTC CASSYSAGQGSIEQYF
TRBJ1-6 - TRBV19 - TGTGCCACCGGAAGGAGGGGATCACCCCTCCACTTT CATGRRGSPLHF
TRBJ2-5 TRBD1 TRBV7-9 - TGTGCCAGCAGCCCCGGGACAGGGACAGAAGAGACCCAGTACTTC CASSPGTGTEETQYF
TRBJ2-3 - TRBV5-1 - TGCGCCAGCAGCACGGGACAAATCACAGATACGCAGTATTTT CASSTGQITDTQYF
TRBJ1-6 - TRBV6-5 - TGTGCCAGCAGCATACGGAATTCACCCCTCCACTTT CASSIRNSPLHF
TRBJ1-2 TRBD1 TRBV18 - TGTGCCAGCTCACCGCCCGGGACAGGGGGACTCTATGGCTACACCTTC CASSPPGTGGLYGYTF
TRBJ1-4 TRBD1 TRBV18 - TGTGCCAGCTCACCACAGGGACAGGGTGTCGGGGATGAAAAACTGTTTTTT CASSPQGQGVGDEKLFF
TRBJ1-6 TRBD1 TRBV5-4 - TGTGCCAGCAGCCAGAGGGACAGGATGGAAGGTGGGAATTCACCCCTCCACTTT CASSQRDRMEGGNSPLHF